Listed here are 13 T cell receptor beta chains from one sample, sequenced in a study of regulatory and conventional T cells in RAG deficiency. Genomic DNA came from blood conventional CD4+ T cells gated CD25-low CD127-high. Generated by immunoSEQ multiplex PCR, the TCRdb table keeps only in-frame clones and is missing some. The sample includes 20,000 to 25,000 clones, about 92% of them seen just once. The sample was also reused in another study, on regulatory T cells. This second study says: Amplification used 52 TRBV primers and 13 TRBJ primers.

Sequencing was done on a sample of CD4+ T cells sorted from blood. The receptors here all came from a human donor in good health.

J is TRBJ2-1 and V is TRBV7-9; 8 nucleotides align to TRBD2. From germline, CDR1 is SEHNR and CDR2 FQNEAQ (reference sequence). Germline trimming cut 0 bases from V and 4 bases from J; bases unmatched to any gene: 11. The CDR3 runs 18 residues. The CDR3 region has the DNA TGTGCCAGCAGCTTAGCTGGCGCCACTAGCGGAGCTTACAATGAGCAGTTCTTC. Protein sequence: CASSLAGATSGAYNEQFF.

The chain uses TRBV19 and TRBJ2-7; a possible D gene is TRBD1 (7 bases). The CDR3 sequence is 16 residues long. CDR1 is LNHDA, CDR2 SQIVND, per germline (reference sequence). The germline V and J ends were trimmed by 3 bases and 3 bases, with 18 bases remaining between them. The CDR3 protein is CASSISWGDRFYEQYF. The DNA for the CDR3 is TGTGCCAGTAGTATTTCCTGGGGGGACAGATTCTACGAGCAGTACTTC.

The chain recombines TRBV11-2 with TRBJ2-7; 8 nucleotides align to TRBD1. Germline CDR1 and CDR2: SGHAT and FQNNGV. This CDR3 region has 18 residues. The J segment lost 2 bases and the V segment lost 1 base, leaving 13 bases of the junction unmatched. Here the CDR3 DNA reads TGTGCCAGCAGCTTAGCTGGCCAGGGGGCTTCCCAGGCCTACGAGCAGTACTTC. Its protein product is CASSLAGQGASQAYEQYF.

In DNA form, the CDR3 reads TGTGCCAGCAGCTTAGTTCTGAGAAATTCACCCCTCCACTTT. This sequence encodes CASSLVLRNSPLHF. This chain connects TRBV7-2 to TRBJ1-6, with D uncertain. Trimming took 1 base from V and 7 from J, leaving 8 bases between them. The CDR3 spans 14 residues. CDR1 and CDR2 from the germline V gene are SGHTA and FQGNSA.

This chain uses TRBV6-1 with TRBJ2-7; D is ambiguous. The germline gives CDR1 MNHNS, CDR2 SASEGT. The CDR3 consists of 12 residues. The ends were cut back, 3 bases at V and 4 bases at J, with 7 bases in the middle. The CDR3 DNA follows: TGTGCCAGCAGTGACTTACTATACGAGCAGTACTTC. Its translation is CASSDLLYEQYF.

The chain links TRBV5-8 to TRBJ2-5; tentatively, D is TRBD1 (6 bases). The tail of the sequence fits TRBJ2-7 better, so the J call may be wrong. The CDR3 consists of 14 residues. The germline CDR1 and CDR2 sequences are SGHTS and YDEGEE. The CDR3 coding sequence is TGTGCCAGCAGCCTGACAGGAGTCTCCTACGAGCAGTACTTC. Protein: CASSLTGVSYEQYF.

This sequence joins TRBV7-9 and TRBJ2-5; D ambiguous. The J call may be incorrect, as the DNA end agrees better with TRBJ2-7. The CDR3 covers 13 residues. In germline, CDR1 is SEHNR, CDR2 FQNEAQ (reference sequence). CDR3 nucleotide sequence: TGTGCCAGCAGCTTCGACAACTCCTACGAGCAGTACTTC. As protein: CASSFDNSYEQYF.

The gene calls are TRBV15 and TRBJ1-2; D is perhaps TRBD1 (6 bases). This CDR3 contains 13 residues. Trimming pared 6 bases from V and 5 bases from J, leaving 13 bases between. The germline V gene has CDR1 LNHNV and CDR2 YYDKDF (reference sequence). CDR3 sequence: CATRPGDKYGYTF. CDR3 nucleotide sequence: TGTGCCACCAGGCCCGGGGACAAGTATGGCTACACCTTC.

The V call is TRBV27, the J call TRBJ1-2; D unclear. The CDR3 totals 13 residues. Germline V gene sequence: CDR1 MNHEY, CDR2 SMNVEV (reference sequence). The V gene lost 3 bases and the J gene lost 8 bases, with 13 bases spanning the gap. CDR3 coding DNA: TGTGCCAGCAGTTTTCGGTCCACGGAGGGCTACACCTTC. This gives the protein CASSFRSTEGYTF.

The chain joins TRBV18 to TRBJ2-7; no clear D gene. Germline CDR1 KGHSH, CDR2 LQKENI. The CDR3 loop spans 15 amino acids. Trimming removed 5 bases at V and 0 bases at J, with 14 bases between. The CDR3 loop reads CASSTIETASYEQYF. DNA for the CDR3: TGTGCCAGCTCAACAATCGAGACTGCCTCCTACGAGCAGTACTTC.

This CDR3 is CASSPWDSPSYEQYF. The CDR3 DNA follows: TGTGCCAGCAGTCCATGGGACAGCCCATCCTACGAGCAGTACTTC. The V gene is TRBV5-4, the J gene TRBJ2-7, with 7 bases fitting TRBD1. The junction had 9 bases not matched to a gene; V was cut back by 5 bases and J by 1 base. There are 15 residues in the CDR3. Per the germline V gene, CDR1 is SGHNT and CDR2 is YYREEE (reference sequence).

The DNA of the CDR3 is TGTGCCAGCAGCACCGGGACGGACACTAATGAAAAACTGTTTTTT. Its translation: CASSTGTDTNEKLFF. The chain employs TRBV5-4 and TRBJ1-4; maybe TRBD1 (5 bases). This CDR3 is 15 amino acids long. Germline V gene data show CDR1 as SGHNT and CDR2 as YYREEE (reference sequence). V was shortened by 4 bases and J by 2 bases, with 12 bases between the two germline ends.

V usage is TRBV5-1 and J usage is TRBJ2-5; unclear D gene. Germline V gene lookup returns CDR1 SGHRS and CDR2 YFSETQ. V was cut by 7 bases and J by 5 bases, with 18 bases left in between. The CDR3 sequence is 14 residues long. The CDR3 coding sequence is TGCGCCAGCGCGCTTACGGTCACGACGGAGACCCAGTACTTC. This encodes CASALTVTTETQYF.